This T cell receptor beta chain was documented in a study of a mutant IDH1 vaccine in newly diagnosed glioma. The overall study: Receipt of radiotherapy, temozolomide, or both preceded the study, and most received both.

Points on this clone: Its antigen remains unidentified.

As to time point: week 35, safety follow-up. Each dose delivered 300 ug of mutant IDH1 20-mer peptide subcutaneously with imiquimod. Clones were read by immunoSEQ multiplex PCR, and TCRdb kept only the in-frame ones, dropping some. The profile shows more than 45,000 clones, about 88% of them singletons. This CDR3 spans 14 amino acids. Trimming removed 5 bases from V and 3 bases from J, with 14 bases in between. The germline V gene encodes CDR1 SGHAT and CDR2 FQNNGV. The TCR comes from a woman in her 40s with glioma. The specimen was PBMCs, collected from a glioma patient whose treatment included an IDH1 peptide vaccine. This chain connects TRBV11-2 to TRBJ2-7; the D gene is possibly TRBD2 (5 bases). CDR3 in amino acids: CASSALTRIYEQYF. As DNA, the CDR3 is TGTGCCAGCAGCGCTCTCACTAGGATCTACGAGCAGTACTTC.